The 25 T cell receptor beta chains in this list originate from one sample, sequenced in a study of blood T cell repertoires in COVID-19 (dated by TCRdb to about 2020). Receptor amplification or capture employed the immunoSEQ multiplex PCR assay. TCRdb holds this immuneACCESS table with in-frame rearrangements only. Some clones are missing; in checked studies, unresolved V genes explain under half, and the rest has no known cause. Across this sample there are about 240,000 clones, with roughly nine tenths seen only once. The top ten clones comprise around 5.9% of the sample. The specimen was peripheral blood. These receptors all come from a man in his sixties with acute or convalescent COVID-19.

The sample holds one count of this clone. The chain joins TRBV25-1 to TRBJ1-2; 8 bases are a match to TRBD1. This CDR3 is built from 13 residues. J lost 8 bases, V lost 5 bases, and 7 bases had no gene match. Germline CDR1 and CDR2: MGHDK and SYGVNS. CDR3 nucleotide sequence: TGTGCCAGCAGTCGGCTGACAGGGGAAGGCTACACCTTC. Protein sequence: CASSRLTGEGYTF.

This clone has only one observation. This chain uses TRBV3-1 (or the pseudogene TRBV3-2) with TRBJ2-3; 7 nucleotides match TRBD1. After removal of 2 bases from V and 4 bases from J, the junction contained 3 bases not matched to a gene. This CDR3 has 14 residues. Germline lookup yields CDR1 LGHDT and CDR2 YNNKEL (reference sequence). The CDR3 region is CASSQTGVADTQYF. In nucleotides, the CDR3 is TGTGCCAGCAGCCAAACAGGGGTAGCAGATACGCAGTATTTT.

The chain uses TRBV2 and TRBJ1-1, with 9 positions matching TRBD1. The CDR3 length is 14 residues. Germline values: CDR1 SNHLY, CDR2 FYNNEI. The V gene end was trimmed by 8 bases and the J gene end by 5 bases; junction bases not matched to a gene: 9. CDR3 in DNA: TGTGCCAGCTCAGCACAGGGGGCTCGAACTGAAGCTTTCTTT. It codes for CASSAQGARTEAFF.

The CDR3 reads CSAGLSSYEQYF. Written as DNA, the CDR3 is TGCAGCGCGGGGCTGAGCTCCTACGAGCAGTACTTC. The V gene is TRBV29-1, the J gene TRBJ2-7, with D possibly called TRBD1 or TRBD2 (5 bases each). Trimming left V 7 bases short and J 0 bases short, with 10 bases between. The germline V gene has CDR1 SQVTM and CDR2 ANQGSEA. CDR3 length: 12 amino acids.

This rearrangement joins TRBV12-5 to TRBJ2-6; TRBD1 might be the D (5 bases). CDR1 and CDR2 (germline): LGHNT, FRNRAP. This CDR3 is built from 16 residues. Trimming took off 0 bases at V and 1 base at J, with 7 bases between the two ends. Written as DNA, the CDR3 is TGTGCTAGTGGTTTGGTAACAGGATCTGGGGCCAACGTCCTGACTTTC. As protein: CASGLVTGSGANVLTF.

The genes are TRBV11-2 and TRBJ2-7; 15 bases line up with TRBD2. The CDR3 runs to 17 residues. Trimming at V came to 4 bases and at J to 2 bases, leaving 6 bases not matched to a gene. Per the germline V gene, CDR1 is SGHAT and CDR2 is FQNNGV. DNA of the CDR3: TGTGCCAGCAGCTCCCATGGGACTAGCGGGAGGACCTACGAGCAGTACTTC. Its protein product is CASSSHGTSGRTYEQYF.

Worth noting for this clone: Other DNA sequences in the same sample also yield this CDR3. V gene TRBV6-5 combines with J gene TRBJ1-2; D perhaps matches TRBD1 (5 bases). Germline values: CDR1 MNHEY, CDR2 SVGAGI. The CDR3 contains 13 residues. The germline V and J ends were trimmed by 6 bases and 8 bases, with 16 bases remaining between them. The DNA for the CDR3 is TGTGCCAGCAGCCCCCAGGGTGTAGGAGGCTACACCTTC. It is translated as CASSPQGVGGYTF.

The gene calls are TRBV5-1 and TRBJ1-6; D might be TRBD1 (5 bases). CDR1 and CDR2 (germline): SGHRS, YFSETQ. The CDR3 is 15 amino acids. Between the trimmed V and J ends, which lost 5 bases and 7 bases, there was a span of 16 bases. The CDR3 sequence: CASREIQELNSPLHF. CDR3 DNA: TGCGCCAGCAGGGAAATACAGGAGCTAAATTCACCCCTCCACTTT.

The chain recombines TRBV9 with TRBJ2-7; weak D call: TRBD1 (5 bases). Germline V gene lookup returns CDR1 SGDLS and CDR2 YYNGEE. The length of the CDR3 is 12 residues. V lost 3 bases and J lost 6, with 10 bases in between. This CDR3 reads CASSGDSSEQYF. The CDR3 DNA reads TGTGCCAGCAGCGGAGACAGTAGCGAGCAGTACTTC. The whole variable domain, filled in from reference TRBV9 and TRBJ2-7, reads DSGVTQTPKHLITATGQRVTLRCSPRSGDLSVYWYQQSLDQGLQFLIQYYNGEERAKGNILERFSAQQFPDLHSELNLSSLELGDSALYFCASSGDSSEQYFGPGTRLTVT.

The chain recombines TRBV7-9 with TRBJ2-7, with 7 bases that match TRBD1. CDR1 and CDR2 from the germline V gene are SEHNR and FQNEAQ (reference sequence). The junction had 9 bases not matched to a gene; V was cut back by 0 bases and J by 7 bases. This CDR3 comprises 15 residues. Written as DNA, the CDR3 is TGTGCCAGCAGCTTAGCGACAGGGCGGCGGAGGGAGCAGTACTTC. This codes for CASSLATGRRREQYF.

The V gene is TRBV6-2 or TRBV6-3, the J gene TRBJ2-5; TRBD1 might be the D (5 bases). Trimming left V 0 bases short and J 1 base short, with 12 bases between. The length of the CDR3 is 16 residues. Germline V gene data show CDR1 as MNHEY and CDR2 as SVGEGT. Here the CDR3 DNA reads TGTGCCAGCAGTTACTCGTACAGGCACCTCCAAGAGACCCAGTACTTC. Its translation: CASSYSYRHLQETQYF.

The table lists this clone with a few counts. DNA of the CDR3: TGTGCCAGCAGTTCCATCTGGTGGGGGGATAGCAATCAGCCCCAGCATTTT. Translated, it gives CASSSIWWGDSNQPQHF. The chain joins TRBV28 to TRBJ1-5; tentative D call: TRBD1 (5 bases). Trimming left V 4 bases short and J 0 bases short, with 16 bases between. Germline CDR1 MDHEN, CDR2 SYDVKM. CDR3 length equals 17 residues.

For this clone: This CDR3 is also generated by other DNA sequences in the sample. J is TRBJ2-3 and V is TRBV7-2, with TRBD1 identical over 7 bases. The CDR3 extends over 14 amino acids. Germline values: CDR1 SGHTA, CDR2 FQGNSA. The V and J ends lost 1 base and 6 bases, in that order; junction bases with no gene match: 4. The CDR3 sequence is CASSLDRGRDTQYF. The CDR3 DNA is TGTGCCAGCAGCTTAGACAGGGGTAGGGATACGCAGTATTTT.

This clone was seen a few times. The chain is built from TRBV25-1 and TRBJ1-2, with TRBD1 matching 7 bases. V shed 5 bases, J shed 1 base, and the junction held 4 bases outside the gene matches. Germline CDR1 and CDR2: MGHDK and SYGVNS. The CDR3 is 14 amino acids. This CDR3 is CASSQGQNNYGYTF. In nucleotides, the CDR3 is TGTGCCAGCAGTCAGGGACAGAATAACTATGGCTACACCTTC.

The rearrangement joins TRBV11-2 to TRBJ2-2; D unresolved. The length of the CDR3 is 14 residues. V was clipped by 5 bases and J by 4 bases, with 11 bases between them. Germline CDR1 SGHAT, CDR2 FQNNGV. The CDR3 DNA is TGTGCCAGCAGCCCCCGTGCGTTCACCGGGGAGCTGTTTTTT. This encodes CASSPRAFTGELFF.

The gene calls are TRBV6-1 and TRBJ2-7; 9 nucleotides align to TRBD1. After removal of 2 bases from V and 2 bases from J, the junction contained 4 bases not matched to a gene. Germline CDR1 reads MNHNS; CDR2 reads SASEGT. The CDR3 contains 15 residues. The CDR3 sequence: CASSETTGGPYEQYF. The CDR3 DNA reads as TGTGCCAGCAGTGAAACCACAGGGGGCCCCTACGAGCAGTACTTC.

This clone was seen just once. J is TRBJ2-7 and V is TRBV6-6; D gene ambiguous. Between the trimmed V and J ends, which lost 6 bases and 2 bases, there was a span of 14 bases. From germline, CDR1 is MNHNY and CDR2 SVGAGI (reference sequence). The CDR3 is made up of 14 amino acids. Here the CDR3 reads CASRLSPRAYEQYF. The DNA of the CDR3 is TGTGCCAGCAGACTTAGCCCAAGAGCCTACGAGCAGTACTTC.

This chain's CDR3 is CASRGQQEGYTF. Here the CDR3 DNA reads TGTGCCAGCAGGGGACAGCAAGAAGGCTACACCTTC. The chain employs TRBV28 and TRBJ1-2; TRBD1 agrees at 7 bases. The CDR3 loop spans 12 amino acids. CDR1 is MDHEN and CDR2 is SYDVKM in the germline V gene. V trimming: 6 bases; J trimming: 8 bases; junction bases outside the gene matches: 6.

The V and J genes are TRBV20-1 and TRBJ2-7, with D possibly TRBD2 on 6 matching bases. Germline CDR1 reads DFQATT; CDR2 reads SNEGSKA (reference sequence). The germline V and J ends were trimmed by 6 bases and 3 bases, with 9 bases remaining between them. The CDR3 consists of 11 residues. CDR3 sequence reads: CSAMGGYEQYF. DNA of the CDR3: TGCAGTGCGATGGGAGGCTACGAGCAGTACTTC.

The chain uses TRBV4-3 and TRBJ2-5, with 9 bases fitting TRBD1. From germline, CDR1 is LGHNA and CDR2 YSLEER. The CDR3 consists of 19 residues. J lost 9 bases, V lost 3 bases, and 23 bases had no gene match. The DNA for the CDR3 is TGCGCCAGCAGCCACCCCACACACCGGGACAGGGCGGTGAGGGTGTCCCAGTACTTC. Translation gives CASSHPTHRDRAVRVSQYF.

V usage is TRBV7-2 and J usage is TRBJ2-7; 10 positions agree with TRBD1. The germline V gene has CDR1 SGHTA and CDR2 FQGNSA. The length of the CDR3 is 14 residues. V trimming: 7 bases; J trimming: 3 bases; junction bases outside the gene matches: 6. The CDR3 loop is CASTGTGADYEQYF. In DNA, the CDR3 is TGTGCCAGCACGGGGACAGGGGCTGACTACGAGCAGTACTTC. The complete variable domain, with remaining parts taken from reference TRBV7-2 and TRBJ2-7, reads GAGVSQSPSNKVTEKGKDVELRCDPISGHTALYWYRQSLGQGLEFLIYFQGNSAPDKSGLPSDRFSAERTGGSVSTLTIQRTQQEDSAVYLCASTGTGADYEQYFGPGTRLTVT.

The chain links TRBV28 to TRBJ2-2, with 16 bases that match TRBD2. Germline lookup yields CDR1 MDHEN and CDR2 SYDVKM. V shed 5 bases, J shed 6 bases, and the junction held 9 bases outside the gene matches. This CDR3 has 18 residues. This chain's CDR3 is CASSRAGTSGRVAGELFF. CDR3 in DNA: TGTGCCAGCAGTCGAGCCGGGACTAGCGGGAGGGTCGCCGGGGAGCTGTTTTTT.

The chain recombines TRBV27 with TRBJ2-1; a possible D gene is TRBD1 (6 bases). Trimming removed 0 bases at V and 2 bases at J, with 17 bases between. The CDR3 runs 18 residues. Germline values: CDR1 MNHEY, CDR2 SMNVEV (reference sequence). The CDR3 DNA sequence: TGTGCCAGCAGTTTATCGGGGGCTCCTAGCCTTCCCTACAATGAGCAGTTCTTC. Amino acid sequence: CASSLSGAPSLPYNEQFF.

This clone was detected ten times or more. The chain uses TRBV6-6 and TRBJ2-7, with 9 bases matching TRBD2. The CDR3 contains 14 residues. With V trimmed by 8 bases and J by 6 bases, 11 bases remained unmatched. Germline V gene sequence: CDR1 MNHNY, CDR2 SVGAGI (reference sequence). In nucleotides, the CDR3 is TGTGCCAGCTTAAGCGGGAGGATAGGGCTCGAGCAGTACTTC. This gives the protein CASLSGRIGLEQYF.

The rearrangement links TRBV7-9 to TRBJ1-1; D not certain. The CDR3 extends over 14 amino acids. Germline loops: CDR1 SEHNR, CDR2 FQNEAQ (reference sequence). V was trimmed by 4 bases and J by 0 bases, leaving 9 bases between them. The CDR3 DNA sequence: TGTGCCAGCAGCTGGAGCCGAATGAACACTGAAGCTTTCTTT. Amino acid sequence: CASSWSRMNTEAFF.